This T cell receptor (beta chain) came from a study of T cell responses to AZD1222 COVID-19 vaccine. The study, taken as a whole, reports: Targets within unmutated variant regions were reportedly found for nearly half of spike-specific TCRs.

This CDR3 is 16 amino acids long. In germline, CDR1 is SGHTA, CDR2 FQGTGA. The V end lost 5 bases, the J end lost 4 bases, and 19 bases lay between the germline ends. About this clone: Its antigen is currently unknown.

This table comes from immunoSEQ multiplex PCR, and its TCRdb copy is limited to in-frame clones, with some not included. The sample has under 150,000 clones. Sequencing was done on a sample of peripheral blood. The sequence was obtained from an adult in good health. This chain connects TRBV7-3 to TRBJ2-3; D might be TRBD1 (6 bases). CDR3 sequence reads: CASSPRPTRTADTQYF. The DNA of the CDR3 is TGTGCCAGCAGCCCCCGACCAACTAGGACAGCAGATACGCAGTATTTT.